One and the same sample provided the 22 T cell receptor beta chains below, sequenced in a study of Ad26.COV2.S vaccination and SARS-CoV-2 variants. Produced via immunoSEQ multiplex PCR; TCRdb's table is partial and in-frame only. In the table there are some 290,000 clones, about 86% of which are singletons. Noted treatment: around 19 received Ad26.COV2.S at low or high dose, single or two shots; several received placebo; per-sample allocation not given. Day 63 after the first vaccine or placebo injection was the time point for sampling. The starting material was peripheral blood, obtained in a trial of Ad26.COV2.S vaccine versus placebo. All receptors derive from a person between 18 and 59 years old who received the Ad26.COV2.S COVID-19 vaccine or a placebo.

J is TRBJ1-3 and V is TRBV9; D might be TRBD1 (5 bases). CDR3 length: 16 amino acids. From germline, CDR1 is SGDLS and CDR2 YYNGEE. Trimming removed 7 bases at V and 0 bases at J, with 17 bases between. The CDR3 DNA reads as TGTGCCAGCTCCGAACCAAAAGGGGACTCTGGAAACACCATATATTTT. Residues: CASSEPKGDSGNTIYF.

This rearrangement joins TRBV4-1 to TRBJ1-6, with 7 bases fitting TRBD1. Germline lookup yields CDR1 MGHRA and CDR2 YSYEKL. The trim removed 1 base at V and 6 bases at J, leaving 6 bases unmatched. The CDR3 totals 16 residues. This CDR3 is CASSQARQGVNSPLHF. DNA of the CDR3: TGCGCCAGCAGCCAAGCTAGACAGGGAGTTAATTCACCCCTCCACTTT.

The V and J genes are TRBV2 and TRBJ1-5; D may be TRBD1 (5 bases). V was trimmed by 3 bases and J by 5 bases, leaving 8 bases between them. The CDR3 spans 13 residues. Germline CDR1 reads SNHLY; CDR2 reads FYNNEI. The CDR3 reads CASSDRVYQPQHF. In nucleotides, the CDR3 is TGTGCCAGCAGTGACAGGGTTTATCAGCCCCAGCATTTT.

This clone was seen just once. The chain uses TRBV2 and TRBJ1-2; D gene unclear. The CDR3 is 13 residues long. Germline CDR1 is SNHLY and CDR2 is FYNNEI. V lost 8 bases and J lost 7, with 17 bases in between. The CDR3 here is CASQSMGGPGYTF. For the CDR3, the DNA is TGTGCCAGCCAATCGATGGGAGGGCCTGGCTACACCTTC.

The chain combines TRBV2 with TRBJ2-5; 7 nucleotides line up with TRBD2. The J segment lost 7 bases and the V segment lost 7 bases, leaving 6 bases of the junction unmatched. The germline V gene has CDR1 SNHLY and CDR2 FYNNEI. This CDR3 comprises 12 residues. CDR3 DNA: TGTGCCAGCACGCCAGGGAGGGCGACCCAGTACTTC. Translated, it gives CASTPGRATQYF.

The rearrangement links TRBV7-2 to TRBJ1-4, with D possibly TRBD1 on 6 matching bases. This CDR3 is built from 13 residues. The germline V gene encodes CDR1 SGHTA and CDR2 FQGNSA. Trimming cost V 4 bases and J 13 bases, with 16 bases left between them. CDR3: CASSSGGQDRLFF. CDR3 bases: TGTGCCAGCAGCTCTGGGGGCCAGGATAGACTGTTTTTT.

This clone was picked up one time. This chain uses TRBV12-5 with TRBJ1-2; D gene unclear. The V end was cut by 6 bases, the J end by 0 bases, with 5 bases between. CDR1 and CDR2 from the germline V gene are LGHNT and FRNRAP. The CDR3 length is 12 residues. The CDR3 loop reads CASGASNYGYTF. CDR3 DNA sequence: TGTGCTAGTGGCGCTTCTAACTATGGCTACACCTTC. Full variable domain (missing parts from reference TRBV12-5 and TRBJ1-2): DARVTQTPRHKVTEMGQEVTMRCQPILGHNTVFWYRQTMMQGLELLAYFRNRAPLDDSGMPKDRFSAEMPDATLATLKIQPSEPRDSAVYFCASGASNYGYTFGSGTRLTVV.

V is TRBV3-1 (or the pseudogene TRBV3-2) and J is TRBJ1-2; D possibly corresponds to TRBD1 (6 bases). The CDR3 has 12 residues. Between the trimmed V and J ends, which lost 6 bases and 3 bases, there was a span of 8 bases. Germline CDR1 is LGHDT and CDR2 is YNNKEL (reference sequence). The CDR3 region is CASSRQDYGYTF. The CDR3 DNA sequence: TGTGCCAGCAGTCGACAGGACTATGGCTACACCTTC.

V and J are TRBV24-1 and TRBJ2-2; 8 positions agree with TRBD1. This CDR3 region has 15 residues. Germline lookup yields CDR1 KGHDR and CDR2 SFDVKD. After removal of 1 base from V and 5 bases from J, the junction contained 2 bases not matched to a gene. CDR3 amino acids: CATSDFGQGTGELFF. In DNA, the CDR3 is TGTGCCACCAGTGATTTCGGACAGGGAACCGGGGAGCTGTTTTTT.

With respect to this clone: The germline gene is not matched at one end of the junction; a read error may be the cause. This chain uses TRBV4-3 with TRBJ2-7, with 12 bases aligning to TRBD2. This CDR3 has 15 amino acids. Looked up from germline, CDR1 is LGHNA and CDR2 is YSLEER. CDR3 sequence: CASSQDFRTSGDFRF. Written as DNA, the CDR3 is TGCGCCAGCAGCCAAGATTTTCGGACTAGCGGGGACTTTCGATTC.

J is TRBJ1-5 and V is TRBV7-2; possibly TRBD1 for D (5 bases). The length of the CDR3 is 15 residues. Trimming took 0 bases from V and 7 from J, leaving 13 bases between them. Per germline, CDR1 SGHTA and CDR2 FQGNSA. CDR3 sequence reads: CASSLAGRAEQPQHF. The CDR3 coding sequence is TGTGCCAGCAGCTTAGCCGGCAGGGCGGAGCAGCCCCAGCATTTT. Using reference TRBV7-2 and TRBJ1-5 for the parts outside the CDR3, the full variable domain is GAGVSQSPSNKVTEKGKDVELRCDPISGHTALYWYRQSLGQGLEFLIYFQGNSAPDKSGLPSDRFSAERTGGSVSTLTIQRTQQEDSAVYLCASSLAGRAEQPQHFGDGTRLSIL.

This chain joins TRBV19 and TRBJ1-2, with 8 bases that match TRBD1. Unmatched junction bases numbered 9, after V lost 5 bases and J lost 4 bases. The CDR3 spans 15 residues. Per the germline V gene, CDR1 is LNHDA and CDR2 is SQIVND (reference sequence). CDR3 nucleotide sequence: TGTGCCAGTAGTTTAAGACAGGGGTTCGGCTATGGCTACACCTTC. It codes for CASSLRQGFGYGYTF.

The rearrangement joins TRBV19 to TRBJ1-6; the match to TRBD1 covers 10 bases. Trimming cost V 5 bases and J 9 bases; bases outside gene matches: 4. The CDR3 is made up of 14 amino acids. Germline CDR1 and CDR2: LNHDA and SQIVND (reference sequence). CDR3 in amino acids: CASSAGTGVSPLHF. Written as DNA, the CDR3 is TGTGCCAGTAGTGCTGGGACAGGGGTTTCACCCCTCCACTTT. Full variable domain (remainder filled in from reference TRBV19 and TRBJ1-6): DGGITQSPKYLFRKEGQNVTLSCEQNLNHDAMYWYRQDPGQGLRLIYYSQIVNDFQKGDIAEGYSVSREKKESFPLTVTSAQKNPTAFYLCASSAGTGVSPLHFGNGTRLTVT.

The table lists this clone with many counts. The V gene is TRBV23-1, the J gene TRBJ2-7, with D possibly matching TRBD1 (6 bases). TRBV23-1 is placed among ORFs of uncertain function. The CDR3 extends over 16 amino acids. V was cut by 0 bases and J by 3 bases, with 15 bases left in between. CDR3 in amino acids: CASSQSTDSKFYEQYF. CDR3 DNA sequence: TGCGCCAGCAGTCAATCAACGGACAGCAAATTCTACGAGCAGTACTTC.

The rearrangement links TRBV7-2 to TRBJ1-1; D is unresolved. Germline lookup yields CDR1 SGHTA and CDR2 FQGNSA. V was trimmed by 2 bases and J by 8 bases, leaving 15 bases between them. The length of the CDR3 is 14 residues. CDR3 in DNA: TGTGCCAGCAGCTTAAGAGCCCCCCCAAGAGAAGCTTTCTTT. It translates to CASSLRAPPREAFF.

This clone was counted between two and nine times. The chain links TRBV4-1 to TRBJ2-3; TRBD1 or TRBD2 may be the D gene (5 bases each). Trimming removed 2 bases from V and 2 bases from J, with 11 bases in between. From germline, CDR1 is MGHRA and CDR2 YSYEKL. The length of the CDR3 is 15 residues. CDR3 loop: CASSQTGANTDTQYF. The CDR3 bases are TGCGCCAGCAGCCAAACCGGGGCCAACACAGATACGCAGTATTTT.

This sequence joins TRBV7-2 and TRBJ2-7, with TRBD1 identical over 7 bases. CDR3 length: 15 residues. J lost 3 bases, V lost 4 bases, and 9 bases had no gene match. Germline CDR1 SGHTA, CDR2 FQGNSA. CDR3 in DNA: TGTGCCAGCAGCTCAACCGGGACAGAGTTCTACGAGCAGTACTTC. Encoded protein: CASSSTGTEFYEQYF.

This rearrangement joins TRBV14 to TRBJ1-6; no clear D gene. CDR3 size: 14 residues. Germline lookup yields CDR1 SGHDN and CDR2 FVKESK. Trimming took 2 bases from V and 7 from J, leaving 9 bases between them. As DNA, the CDR3 is TGTGCCAGCAGCCAAAGTGCAGGAAATTCACCCCTCCACTTT. Translated, it gives CASSQSAGNSPLHF.

The rearrangement joins TRBV20-1 to TRBJ1-2, with D possibly matching TRBD1 (5 bases). With 0 bases removed from V and 13 bases from J, the gap between germline ends came to 12 bases. Germline CDR1 and CDR2: DFQATT and SNEGSKA (reference sequence). The CDR3 has 11 amino acids. CDR3 sequence (DNA): TGCAGTGCTAGAGAGGGGACCGTGCGCACCTTC. Protein product: CSAREGTVRTF.

The chain is built from TRBV5-1 and TRBJ1-4; 8 nucleotides line up with TRBD1. The CDR3 is 15 amino acids. From germline, CDR1 is SGHRS and CDR2 YFSETQ. V lost 3 bases and J lost 5; bases outside the gene matches: 6. The CDR3 spells CASSSLGQGNEKLFF. The DNA of the CDR3 is TGCGCCAGCAGCTCCCTAGGACAGGGAAATGAAAAACTGTTTTTT. The full variable domain, in which reference TRBV5-1 and TRBJ1-4 provide the parts outside the CDR3, is KAGVTQTPRYLIKTRGQQVTLSCSPISGHRSVSWYQQTPGQGLQFLFEYFSETQRNKGNFPGRFSGRQFSNSRSEMNVSTLELGDSALYLCASSSLGQGNEKLFFGSGTQLSVL.

CDR3 protein: CASSDGLNTEAFF. CDR3 DNA: TGCGCCAGCAGCGACGGACTAAACACTGAAGCTTTCTTT. The chain recombines TRBV5-1 with TRBJ1-1; D ambiguous. This CDR3 spans 13 amino acids. Per the germline V gene, CDR1 is SGHRS and CDR2 is YFSETQ. Between the trimmed V and J ends, which lost 4 bases and 2 bases, there was a span of 9 bases.

The chain uses TRBV9 and TRBJ1-3, with unresolved D. Per the germline V gene, CDR1 is SGDLS and CDR2 is YYNGEE. The CDR3 covers 16 residues. The V gene lost 4 bases and the J gene lost 0 bases, with 14 bases spanning the gap. In DNA, the CDR3 is TGTGCCAGCAGCCCCCTTTCTGCCTTCTCTGGAAACACCATATATTTT. Its translation: CASSPLSAFSGNTIYF.